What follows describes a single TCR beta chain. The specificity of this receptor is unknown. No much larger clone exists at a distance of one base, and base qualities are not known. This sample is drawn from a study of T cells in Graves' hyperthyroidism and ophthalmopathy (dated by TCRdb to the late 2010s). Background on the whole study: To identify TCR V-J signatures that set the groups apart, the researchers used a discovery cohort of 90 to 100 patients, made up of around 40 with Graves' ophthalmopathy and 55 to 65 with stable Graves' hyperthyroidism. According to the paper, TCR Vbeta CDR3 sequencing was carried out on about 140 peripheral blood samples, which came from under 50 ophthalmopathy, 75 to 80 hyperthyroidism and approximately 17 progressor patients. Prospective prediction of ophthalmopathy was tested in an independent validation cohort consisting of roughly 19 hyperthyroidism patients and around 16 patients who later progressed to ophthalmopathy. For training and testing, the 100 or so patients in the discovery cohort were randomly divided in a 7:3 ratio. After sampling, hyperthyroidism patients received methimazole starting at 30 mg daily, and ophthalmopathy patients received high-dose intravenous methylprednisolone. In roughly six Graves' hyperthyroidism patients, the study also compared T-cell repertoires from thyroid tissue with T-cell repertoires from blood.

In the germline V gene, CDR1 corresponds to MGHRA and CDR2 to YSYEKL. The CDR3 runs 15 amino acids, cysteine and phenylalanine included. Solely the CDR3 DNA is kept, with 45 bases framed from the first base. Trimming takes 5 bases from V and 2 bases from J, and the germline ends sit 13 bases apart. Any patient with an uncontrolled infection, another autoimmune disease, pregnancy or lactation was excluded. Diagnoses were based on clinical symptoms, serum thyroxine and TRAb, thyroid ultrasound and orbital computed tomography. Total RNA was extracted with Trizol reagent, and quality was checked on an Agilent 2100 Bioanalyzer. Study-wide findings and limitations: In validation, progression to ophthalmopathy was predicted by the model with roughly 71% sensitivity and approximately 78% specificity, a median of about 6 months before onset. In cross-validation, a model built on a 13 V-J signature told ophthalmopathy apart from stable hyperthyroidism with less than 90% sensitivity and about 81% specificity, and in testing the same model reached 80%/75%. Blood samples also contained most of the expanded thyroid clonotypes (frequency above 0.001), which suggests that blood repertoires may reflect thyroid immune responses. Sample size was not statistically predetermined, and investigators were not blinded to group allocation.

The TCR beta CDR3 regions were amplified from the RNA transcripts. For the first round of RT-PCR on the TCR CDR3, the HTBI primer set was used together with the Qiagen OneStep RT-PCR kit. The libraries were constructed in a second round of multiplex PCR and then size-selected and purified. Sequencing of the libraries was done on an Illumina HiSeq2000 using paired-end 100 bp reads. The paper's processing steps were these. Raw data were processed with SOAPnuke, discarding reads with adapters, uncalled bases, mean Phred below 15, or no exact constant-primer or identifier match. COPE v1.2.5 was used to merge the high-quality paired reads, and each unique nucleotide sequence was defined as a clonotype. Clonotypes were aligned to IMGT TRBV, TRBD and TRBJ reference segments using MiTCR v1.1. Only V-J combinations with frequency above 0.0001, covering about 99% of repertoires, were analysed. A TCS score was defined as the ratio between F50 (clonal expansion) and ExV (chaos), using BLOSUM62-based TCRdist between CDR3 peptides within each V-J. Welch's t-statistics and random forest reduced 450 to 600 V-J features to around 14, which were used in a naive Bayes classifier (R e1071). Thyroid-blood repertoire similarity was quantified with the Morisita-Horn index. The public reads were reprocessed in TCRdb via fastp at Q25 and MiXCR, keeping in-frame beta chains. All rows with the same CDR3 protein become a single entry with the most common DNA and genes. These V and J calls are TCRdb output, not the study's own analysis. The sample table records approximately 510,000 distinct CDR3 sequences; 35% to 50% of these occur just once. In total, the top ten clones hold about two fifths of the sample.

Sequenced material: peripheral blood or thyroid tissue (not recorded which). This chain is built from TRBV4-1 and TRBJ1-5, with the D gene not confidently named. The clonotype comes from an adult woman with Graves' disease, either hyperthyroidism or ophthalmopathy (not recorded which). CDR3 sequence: CASSTGSRGNQPQHF. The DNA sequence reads TGCGCCAGCAGCACGGGTTCTAGGGGCAATCAGCCCCAGCATTTT.